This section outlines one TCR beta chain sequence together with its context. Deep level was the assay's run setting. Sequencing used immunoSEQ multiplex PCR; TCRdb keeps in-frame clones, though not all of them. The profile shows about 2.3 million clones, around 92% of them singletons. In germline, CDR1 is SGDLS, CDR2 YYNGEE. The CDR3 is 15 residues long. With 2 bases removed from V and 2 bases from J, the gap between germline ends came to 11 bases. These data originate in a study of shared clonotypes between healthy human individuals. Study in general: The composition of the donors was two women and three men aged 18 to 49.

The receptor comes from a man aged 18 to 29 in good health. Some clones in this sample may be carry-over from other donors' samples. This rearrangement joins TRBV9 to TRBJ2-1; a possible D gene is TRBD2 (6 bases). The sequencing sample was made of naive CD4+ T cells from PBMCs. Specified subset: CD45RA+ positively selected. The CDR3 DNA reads TGTGCCAGCAGCGTCGGGCGGGGCCCCTACAATGAGCAGTTCTTC. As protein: CASSVGRGPYNEQFF.